This T cell receptor (beta chain) stems from a study of T cells in Graves' hyperthyroidism and ophthalmopathy. Findings and limits, study-wide: In validation, the model predicted ophthalmopathy. These predictions came a median roughly six months before onset. Among clonotypes expanded in thyroid above 0.001, most were also found in blood.

Researchers took RNA transcripts and amplified the TCR beta CDR3 regions from them. The HTBI primer set served for first-round RT-PCR of the TCR CDR3. One entry per CDR3 protein results from TCRdb running MiXCR on the multiplex PCR reads. This sample yields fewer than 900,000 distinct CDR3 sequences, of which approximately 19% are seen a single time; around 17% belongs to the top ten. Concerning this clonotype itself: Its antigen remains unknown.

Orbital computed tomography, thyroid ultrasound, serum thyroxine and TRAb, and clinical symptoms together informed the diagnoses. The blood sample predates any ophthalmopathy symptoms, coming from first hyperthyroidism diagnosis. Trimming pared 0 bases from V and 0 bases from J, leaving 6 bases between. The germline V gene has CDR1 KGHSH and CDR2 LQKENI. This CDR3 is built from 15 residues. The specimen was blood. The J gene is TRBJ1-3, the V gene TRBV18; D remains ambiguous. This clonotype was sampled from a woman in her fifties or sixties with Graves' hyperthyroidism that later progressed to Graves' ophthalmopathy. The CDR3, as DNA: TGTGCCAGCTCACCACCTCTCAACTCTGGAAACACCATATATTTT. The encoded protein is CASSPPLNSGNTIYF.